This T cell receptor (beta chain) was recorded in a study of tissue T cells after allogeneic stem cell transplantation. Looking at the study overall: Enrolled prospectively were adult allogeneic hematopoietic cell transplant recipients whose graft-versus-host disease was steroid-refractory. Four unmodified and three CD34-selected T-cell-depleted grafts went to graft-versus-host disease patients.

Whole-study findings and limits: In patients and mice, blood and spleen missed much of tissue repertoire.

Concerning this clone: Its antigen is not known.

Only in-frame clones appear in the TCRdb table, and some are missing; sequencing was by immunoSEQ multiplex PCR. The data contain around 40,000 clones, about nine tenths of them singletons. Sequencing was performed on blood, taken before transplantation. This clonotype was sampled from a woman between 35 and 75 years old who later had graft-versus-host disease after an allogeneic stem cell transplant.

DNA of the CDR3: TGCGCCAGCAGCCTTATTGCCTACAATGAGCAGTTCTTC. This gives the protein CASSLIAYNEQFF. The gene calls are TRBV5-1 and TRBJ2-1, with D unresolved. Germline CDR1 SGHRS, CDR2 YFSETQ. Between the trimmed V and J ends, which lost 4 bases and 2 bases, there was a span of 7 bases. CDR3 size: 13 residues. The full variable domain, rest sourced from reference TRBV5-1 and TRBJ2-1, is KAGVTQTPRYLIKTRGQQVTLSCSPISGHRSVSWYQQTPGQGLQFLFEYFSETQRNKGNFPGRFSGRQFSNSRSEMNVSTLELGDSALYLCASSLIAYNEQFFGPGTRLTVL.